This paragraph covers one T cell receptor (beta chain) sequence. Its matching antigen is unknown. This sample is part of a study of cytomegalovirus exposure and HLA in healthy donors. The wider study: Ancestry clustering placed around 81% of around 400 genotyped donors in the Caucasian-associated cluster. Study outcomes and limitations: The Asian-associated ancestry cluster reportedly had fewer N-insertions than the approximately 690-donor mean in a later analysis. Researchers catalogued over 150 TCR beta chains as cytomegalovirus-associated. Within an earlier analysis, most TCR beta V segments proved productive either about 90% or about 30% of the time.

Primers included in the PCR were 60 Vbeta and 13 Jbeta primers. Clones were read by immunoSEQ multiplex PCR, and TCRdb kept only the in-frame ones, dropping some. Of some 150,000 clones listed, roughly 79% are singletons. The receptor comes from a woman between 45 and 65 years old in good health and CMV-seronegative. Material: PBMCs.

Written as DNA, the CDR3 is TGTGCCATCAGTGAGGGAGGGGCTAGCACAGATACGCAGTATTTT. Residues: CAISEGGASTDTQYF. This chain joins TRBV10-3 and TRBJ2-3; D is perhaps TRBD2 (6 bases). Germline CDR1 reads ENHRY; CDR2 reads SYGVKD. The V and J ends lost 2 bases and 0 bases respectively, with 9 bases between them. CDR3 length equals 15 residues.